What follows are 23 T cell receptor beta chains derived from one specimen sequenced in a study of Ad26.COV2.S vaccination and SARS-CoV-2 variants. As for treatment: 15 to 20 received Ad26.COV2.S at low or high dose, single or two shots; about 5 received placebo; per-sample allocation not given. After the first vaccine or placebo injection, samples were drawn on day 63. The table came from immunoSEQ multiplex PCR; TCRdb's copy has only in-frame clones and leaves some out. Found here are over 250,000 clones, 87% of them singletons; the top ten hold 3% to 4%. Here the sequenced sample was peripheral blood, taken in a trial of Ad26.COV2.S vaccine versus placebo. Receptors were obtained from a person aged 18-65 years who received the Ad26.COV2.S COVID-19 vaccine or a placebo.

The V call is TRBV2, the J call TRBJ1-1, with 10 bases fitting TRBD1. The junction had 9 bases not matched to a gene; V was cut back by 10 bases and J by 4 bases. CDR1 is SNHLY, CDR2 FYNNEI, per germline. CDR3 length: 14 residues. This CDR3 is CATKTGGPRTEAFF. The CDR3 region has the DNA TGTGCCACCAAGACAGGGGGCCCCCGCACTGAAGCTTTCTTT.

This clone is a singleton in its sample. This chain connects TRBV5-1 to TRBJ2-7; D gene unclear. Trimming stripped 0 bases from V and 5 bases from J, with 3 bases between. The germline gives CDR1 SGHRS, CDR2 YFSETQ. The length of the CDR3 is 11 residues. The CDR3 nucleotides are TGCGCCAGCAGCTTGGGAGACGAGCAGTACTTC. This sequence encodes CASSLGDEQYF.

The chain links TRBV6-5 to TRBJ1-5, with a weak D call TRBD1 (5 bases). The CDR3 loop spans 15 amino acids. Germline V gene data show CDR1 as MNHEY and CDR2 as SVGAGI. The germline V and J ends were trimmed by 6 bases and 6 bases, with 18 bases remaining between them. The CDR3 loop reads CASSPPGGAGQPQHF. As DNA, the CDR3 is TGTGCCAGCAGCCCGCCGGGAGGGGCGGGTCAGCCCCAGCATTTT.

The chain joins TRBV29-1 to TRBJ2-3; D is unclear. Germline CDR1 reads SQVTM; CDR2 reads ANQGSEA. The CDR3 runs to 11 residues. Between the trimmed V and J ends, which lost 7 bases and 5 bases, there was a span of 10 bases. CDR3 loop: CSENSGDTQYF. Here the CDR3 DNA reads TGCAGCGAAAACTCGGGAGATACGCAGTATTTT.

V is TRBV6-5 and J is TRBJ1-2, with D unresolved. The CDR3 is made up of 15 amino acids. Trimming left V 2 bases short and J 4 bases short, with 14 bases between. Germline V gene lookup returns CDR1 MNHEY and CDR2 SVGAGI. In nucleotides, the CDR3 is TGTGCCAGCAGTTACATCCAGGAAGGATCCTATGGCTACACCTTC. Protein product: CASSYIQEGSYGYTF.

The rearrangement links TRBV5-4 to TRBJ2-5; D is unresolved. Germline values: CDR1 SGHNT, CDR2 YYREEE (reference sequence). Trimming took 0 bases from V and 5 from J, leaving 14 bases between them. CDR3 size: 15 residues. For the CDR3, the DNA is TGTGCCAGCAGCTTGGTATTAGGGAATCCGGAGACCCAGTACTTC. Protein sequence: CASSLVLGNPETQYF.

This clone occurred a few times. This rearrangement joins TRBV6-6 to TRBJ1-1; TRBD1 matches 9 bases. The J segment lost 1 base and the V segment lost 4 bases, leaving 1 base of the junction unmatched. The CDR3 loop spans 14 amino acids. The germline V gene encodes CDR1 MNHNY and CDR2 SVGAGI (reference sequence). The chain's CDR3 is CASSWGQGNTEAFF. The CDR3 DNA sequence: TGTGCCAGCAGTTGGGGACAGGGGAACACTGAAGCTTTCTTT.

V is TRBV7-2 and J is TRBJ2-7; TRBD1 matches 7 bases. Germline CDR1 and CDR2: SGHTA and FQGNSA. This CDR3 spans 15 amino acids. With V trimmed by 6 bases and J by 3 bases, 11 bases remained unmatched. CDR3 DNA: TGTGCCAGCAGTGCCCGGGGACAGAGCGGCTACGAGCAGTACTTC. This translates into CASSARGQSGYEQYF. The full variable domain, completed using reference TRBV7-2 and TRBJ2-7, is GAGVSQSPSNKVTEKGKDVELRCDPISGHTALYWYRQSLGQGLEFLIYFQGNSAPDKSGLPSDRFSAERTGGSVSTLTIQRTQQEDSAVYLCASSARGQSGYEQYFGPGTRLTVT.

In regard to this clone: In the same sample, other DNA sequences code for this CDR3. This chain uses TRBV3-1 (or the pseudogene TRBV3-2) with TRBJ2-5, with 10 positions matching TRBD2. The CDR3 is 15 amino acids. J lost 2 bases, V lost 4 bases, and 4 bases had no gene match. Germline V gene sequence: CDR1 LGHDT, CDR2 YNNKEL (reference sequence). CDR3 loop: CASSLRTSGQETQYF. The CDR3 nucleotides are TGTGCCAGCAGCCTCCGGACTAGCGGACAAGAGACCCAGTACTTC.

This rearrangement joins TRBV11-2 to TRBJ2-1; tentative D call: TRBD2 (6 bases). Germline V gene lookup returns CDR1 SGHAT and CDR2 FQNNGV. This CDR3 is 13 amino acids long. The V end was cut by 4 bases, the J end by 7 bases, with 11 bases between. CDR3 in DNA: TGTGCCAGCAGCTGGCCTGGGGGGAATGAGCAGTTCTTC. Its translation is CASSWPGGNEQFF.

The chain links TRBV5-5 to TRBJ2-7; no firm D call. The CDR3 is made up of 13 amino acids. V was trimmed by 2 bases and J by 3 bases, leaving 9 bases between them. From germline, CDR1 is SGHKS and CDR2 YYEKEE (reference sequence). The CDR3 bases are TGTGCCAGCAGCTTACGTATGGGCTACGAGCAGTACTTC. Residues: CASSLRMGYEQYF.

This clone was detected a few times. This chain's CDR3 is CASSYTSQGGGELFF. The CDR3 bases are TGTGCCAGCAGTTACACAAGTCAGGGAGGCGGGGAGCTGTTTTTT. The V gene is TRBV6-5, the J gene TRBJ2-2; a possible D gene is TRBD2 (6 bases). CDR1 is MNHEY and CDR2 is SVGAGI in the germline V gene. This CDR3 comprises 15 residues. V lost 2 bases and J lost 7, with 14 bases in between.

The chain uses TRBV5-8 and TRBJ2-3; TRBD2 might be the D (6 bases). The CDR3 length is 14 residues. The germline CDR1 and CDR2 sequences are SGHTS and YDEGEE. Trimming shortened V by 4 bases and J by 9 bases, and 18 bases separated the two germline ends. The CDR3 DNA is TGTGCCAGCAGCCCTGAAGCGGTCCGGGGGACGCAGTATTTT. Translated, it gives CASSPEAVRGTQYF. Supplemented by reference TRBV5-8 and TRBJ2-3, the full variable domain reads EAGVTQSPTHLIKTRGQQATLRCSPISGHTSVYWYQQALGLGLQFLLWYDEGEERNRGNFPPRFSGRQFPNYSSELNVNALELEDSALYLCASSPEAVRGTQYFGPGTRLTVL.

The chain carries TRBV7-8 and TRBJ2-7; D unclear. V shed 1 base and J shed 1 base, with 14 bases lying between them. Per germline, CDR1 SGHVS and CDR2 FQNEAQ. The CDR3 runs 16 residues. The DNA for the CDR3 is TGTGCCAGCAGCTTAGTGCCCCAGGTCCAATCCTACGAGCAGTACTTC. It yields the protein CASSLVPQVQSYEQYF.

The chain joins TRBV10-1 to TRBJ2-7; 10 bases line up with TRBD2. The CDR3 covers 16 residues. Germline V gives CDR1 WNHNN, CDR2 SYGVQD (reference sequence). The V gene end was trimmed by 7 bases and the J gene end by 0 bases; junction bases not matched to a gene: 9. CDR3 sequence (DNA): TGCGCCAGCAAGGGGGGGGCTAGCGGGAGCTCCTACGAGCAGTACTTC. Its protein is CASKGGASGSSYEQYF.

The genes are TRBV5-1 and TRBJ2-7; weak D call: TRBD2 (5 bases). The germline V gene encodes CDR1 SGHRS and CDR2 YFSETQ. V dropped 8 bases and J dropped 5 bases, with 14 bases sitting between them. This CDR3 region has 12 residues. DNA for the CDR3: TGCGCCAGTCGTGGAGGAACGGACGAGCAGTACTTC. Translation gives CASRGGTDEQYF.

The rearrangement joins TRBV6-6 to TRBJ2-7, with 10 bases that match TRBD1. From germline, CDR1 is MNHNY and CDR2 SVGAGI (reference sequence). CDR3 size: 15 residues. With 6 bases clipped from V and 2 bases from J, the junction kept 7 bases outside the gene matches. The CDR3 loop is CASRQGTGEPYEQYF. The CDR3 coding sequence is TGTGCCAGCAGACAGGGGACAGGGGAACCCTACGAGCAGTACTTC.

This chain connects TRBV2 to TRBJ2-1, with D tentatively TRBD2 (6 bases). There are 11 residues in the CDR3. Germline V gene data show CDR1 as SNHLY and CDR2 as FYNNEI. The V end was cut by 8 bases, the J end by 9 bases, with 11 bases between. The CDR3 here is CASQAGLEQFF. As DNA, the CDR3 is TGTGCCAGCCAGGCGGGACTTGAGCAGTTCTTC.

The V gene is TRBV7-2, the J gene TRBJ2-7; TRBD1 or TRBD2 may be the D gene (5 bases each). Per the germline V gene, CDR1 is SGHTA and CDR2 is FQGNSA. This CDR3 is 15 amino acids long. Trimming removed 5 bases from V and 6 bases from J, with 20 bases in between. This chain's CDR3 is CASSPRGPSHGEQYF. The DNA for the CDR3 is TGTGCCAGCAGCCCCCGGGGACCGTCACACGGCGAGCAGTACTTC.

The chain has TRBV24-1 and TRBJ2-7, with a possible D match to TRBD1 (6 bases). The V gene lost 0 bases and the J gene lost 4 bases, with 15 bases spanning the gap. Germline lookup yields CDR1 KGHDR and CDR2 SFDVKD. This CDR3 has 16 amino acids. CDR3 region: CATSDLHQGRLYEQYF. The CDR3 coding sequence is TGTGCCACCAGTGATTTGCACCAGGGGCGCTTGTACGAGCAGTACTTC.

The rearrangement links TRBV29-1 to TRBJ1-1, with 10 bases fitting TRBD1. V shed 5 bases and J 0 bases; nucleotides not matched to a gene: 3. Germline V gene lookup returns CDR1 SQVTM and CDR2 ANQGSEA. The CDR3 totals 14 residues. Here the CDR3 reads CSVRGTGVNTEAFF. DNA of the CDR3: TGCAGCGTTAGGGGGACAGGGGTGAACACTGAAGCTTTCTTT.

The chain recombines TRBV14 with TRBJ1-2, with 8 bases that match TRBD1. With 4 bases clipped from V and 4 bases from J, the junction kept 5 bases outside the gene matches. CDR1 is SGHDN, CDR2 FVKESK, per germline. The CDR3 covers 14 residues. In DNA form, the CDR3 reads TGTGCCAGCAGCCTAGCAGGGACAGGCTATGGCTACACCTTC. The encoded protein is CASSLAGTGYGYTF.

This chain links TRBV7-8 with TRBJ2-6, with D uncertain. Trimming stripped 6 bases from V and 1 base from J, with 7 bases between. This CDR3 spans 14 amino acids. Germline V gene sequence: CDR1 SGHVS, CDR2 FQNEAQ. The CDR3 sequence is CASRLLSGANVLTF. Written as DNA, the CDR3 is TGTGCCAGCAGACTTCTGTCTGGGGCCAACGTCCTGACTTTC.